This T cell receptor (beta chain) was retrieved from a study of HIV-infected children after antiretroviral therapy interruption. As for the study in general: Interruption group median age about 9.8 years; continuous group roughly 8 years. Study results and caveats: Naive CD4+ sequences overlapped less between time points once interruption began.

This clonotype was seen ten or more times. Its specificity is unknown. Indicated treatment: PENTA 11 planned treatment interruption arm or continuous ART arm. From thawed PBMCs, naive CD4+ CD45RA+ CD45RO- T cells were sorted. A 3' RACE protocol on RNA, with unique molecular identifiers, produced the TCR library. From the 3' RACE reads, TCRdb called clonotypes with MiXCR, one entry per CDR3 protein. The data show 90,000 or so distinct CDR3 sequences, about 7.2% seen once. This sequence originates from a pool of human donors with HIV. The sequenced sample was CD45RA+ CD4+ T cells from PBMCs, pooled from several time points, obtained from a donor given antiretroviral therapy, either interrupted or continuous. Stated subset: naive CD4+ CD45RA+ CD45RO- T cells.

Written as DNA, the CDR3 is TGTGCCAGTAGTATAGAGCGAGGGGGATACTACAATGAGCAGTTCTTC. Residues: CASSIERGGYYNEQFF. The rearrangement joins TRBV19 to TRBJ2-1, with a tentative D call TRBD1 (6 bases). CDR1 is LNHDA and CDR2 is SQIVND in the germline V gene (reference sequence). V was cut by 0 bases and J by 3 bases, with 12 bases left in between. The length of the CDR3 is 16 residues. Based on the CDR3 plus reference TRBV19 and TRBJ2-1, the full variable domain is DGGITQSPKYLFRKEGQNVTLSCEQNLNHDAMYWYRQDPGQGLRLIYYSQIVNDFQKGDIAEGYSVSREKKESFPLTVTSAQKNPTAFYLCASSIERGGYYNEQFFGPGTRLTVL.